The 6 T cell receptor beta chains listed next were all sequenced from one sample in a study of a mutant IDH1 vaccine in newly diagnosed glioma. Described time point: week 35, safety follow-up. One vaccine dose held 300 ug of mutant IDH1 20-mer peptide and came with topical imiquimod. Using immunoSEQ multiplex PCR, the repertoire was profiled, and TCRdb retains in-frame clones only, with some absent. The table records about 48,000 clones, 79% of them present only once. Their antigens remain unidentified. Sequencing used PBMCs, obtained from a glioma patient whose treatment included an IDH1 peptide vaccine. These receptors were taken from a man aged 40-49 years with glioma.

In this sample, this clone turned up once. The chain joins TRBV29-1 to TRBJ2-1; TRBD1 matches at 8 bases. Germline V gene sequence: CDR1 SQVTM, CDR2 ANQGSEA. V lost 7 bases to trimming and J lost 7 bases; unmatched junction nucleotides: 3. The CDR3 sequence is 11 residues long. The CDR3 protein is CSARQGNEQFF. The DNA for the CDR3 is TGCAGCGCCCGACAGGGGAATGAGCAGTTCTTC.

The V and J genes are TRBV19 and TRBJ1-1, with TRBD1 identical over 8 bases. The length of the CDR3 is 15 residues. Per the germline V gene, CDR1 is LNHDA and CDR2 is SQIVND (reference sequence). The junction had 5 bases not matched to a gene; V was cut back by 4 bases and J by 1 base. As DNA, the CDR3 is TGTGCCAGTAGTACCCCCGGGACAGGGAACACTGAAGCTTTCTTT. Translated, it gives CASSTPGTGNTEAFF. Full variable domain (rest looked up from reference TRBV19 and TRBJ1-1): DGGITQSPKYLFRKEGQNVTLSCEQNLNHDAMYWYRQDPGQGLRLIYYSQIVNDFQKGDIAEGYSVSREKKESFPLTVTSAQKNPTAFYLCASSTPGTGNTEAFFGQGTRLTVV.

This chain uses TRBV6-4 with TRBJ1-1; D unclear. Germline-derived CDR1 and CDR2 are MRHNA and SNTAGT. The V end was cut by 2 bases, the J end by 2 bases, with 6 bases between. The CDR3 consists of 13 residues. The DNA for the CDR3 is TGTGCCAGCAGTGACCAGCCAAACACTGAAGCTTTCTTT. Its translation: CASSDQPNTEAFF.

The V call is TRBV27, the J call TRBJ1-5; weak D call: TRBD1 (6 bases). The CDR3 runs 14 residues. Germline assignment: CDR1 MNHEY and CDR2 SMNVEV (reference sequence). V was trimmed by 2 bases and J by 5 bases, leaving 10 bases between them. The CDR3, as DNA: TGTGCCAGCAGTTTAGGGGGGCCTGATCAGCCCCAGCATTTT. Translation: CASSLGGPDQPQHF.

V gene TRBV4-2 combines with J gene TRBJ2-5, with 9 positions matching TRBD2. The CDR3 sequence is 19 residues long. Germline V lookup: CDR1 LGHNA, CDR2 YNFKEQ. The ends lost 4 bases at V and 4 bases at J; junction bases unmatched: 19. The CDR3: CASSPPKGPCGGAGETQYF. CDR3 coding DNA: TGTGCCAGCAGCCCCCCGAAGGGCCCCTGCGGGGGGGCAGGAGAGACCCAGTACTTC.

This sequence joins TRBV4-1 and TRBJ2-3; no reliable D call. V was shortened by 0 bases and J by 4 bases, with 8 bases between the two germline ends. CDR1 MGHRA and CDR2 YSYEKL come from the germline V gene. This CDR3 has 14 residues. For the CDR3, the DNA is TGCGCCAGCAGCCAAGATGGGCCCGCAGATACGCAGTATTTT. It translates to CASSQDGPADTQYF.